This TCR beta chain is from a study of T cell responses to AZD1222 COVID-19 vaccine. Trimming pared 5 bases from V and 1 base from J, leaving 4 bases between. The CDR3 consists of 12 residues. From germline, CDR1 is KGHDR and CDR2 SFDVKD. This clone was seen just once. Its antigen is as yet unknown. Findings and limits, study-wide: Spike-specific TCR breadth and depth rose after two AZD1222 doses. Targeting of unmutated variant regions was reportedly seen in nearly half of spike-specific TCRs.

Assay: immunoSEQ multiplex PCR; the TCRdb copy retains only in-frame clones and omits some. The data hold over 100,000 clones, with 75% to 90% observed a single time. The V and J genes are TRBV24-1 and TRBJ1-1; no clear D gene. The sequencing used peripheral blood, collected on day 0 of AZD1222 vaccination. The sequence was collected from an adult in good health. The CDR3 protein is CATSGSNTEAFF. The CDR3 DNA is TGTGCCACCAGTGGTTCGAACACTGAAGCTTTCTTT.